The T cell receptor beta chain under discussion was sequenced for a study of CXCR3-negative and CXCR3-positive naive CD8 T cells. On the study more broadly: Overall TRB read output was 110 million to 150 million, and each library contained about 1.5 +/- 0.3 million reads. General observations from the study: Naive subsets were similarly diverse, while memory CD8+ repertoires were much less diverse. Compared with CXCR3-negative naive cells, CXCR3-positive naive cells showed more hydrophobic TRB CDR3s.

The CDR3 covers 12 residues. Germline V CDR1 and CDR2: MGHRA, YSYEKL. Concerning this clonotype itself: Its specificity is not known.

CD45RO-CCR7+CD27+CD95- expression identified naive CD8+ T cells. With UMI labels, 5' RACE was used to prepare the TRB cDNA libraries. TCRdb re-called the 5' RACE reads and shows each CDR3 protein once, DNA omitted. This listing includes about 84,000 distinct CDR3 sequences. Sequences were obtained from naive CXCR3+ CD8+ T cells from blood. Subset noted: CD45RO-CCR7+CD27+CD95- naive CD8+ T cells expressing CXCR3 (TNR3+). This chain uses TRBV4-1 with TRBJ2-5. This clonotype was obtained from a human donor in good health. Some clones in this sample may be carry-over from other donors' samples. The CDR3 sequence: CASSQDLETQYF.